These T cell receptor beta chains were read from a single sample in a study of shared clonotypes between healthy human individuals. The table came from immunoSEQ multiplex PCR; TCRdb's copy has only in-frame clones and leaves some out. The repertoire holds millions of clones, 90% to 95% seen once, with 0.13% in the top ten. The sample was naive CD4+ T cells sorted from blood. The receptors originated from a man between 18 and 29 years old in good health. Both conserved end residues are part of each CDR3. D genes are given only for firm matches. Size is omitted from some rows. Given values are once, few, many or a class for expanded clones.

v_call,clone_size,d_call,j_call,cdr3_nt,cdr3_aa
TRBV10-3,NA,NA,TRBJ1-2,TGTGCCATCAGTGATCTTTATGGCTACACCTTC,CAISDLYGYTF
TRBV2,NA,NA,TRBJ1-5,TGTGCCACCCAATCGGGGATAGGGCCCCAGCATTTT,CATQSGIGPQHF
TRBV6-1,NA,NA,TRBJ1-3,TGTGCCACCTCGTGGACTCGGAACTCTGGAAACACCATATATTTT,CATSWTRNSGNTIYF
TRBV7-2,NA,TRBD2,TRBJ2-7,TGTGCCAGCAGCTATGGAGCGGGAGCTTCCTACGAGCAGTACTTC,CASSYGAGASYEQYF
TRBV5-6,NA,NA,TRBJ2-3,TGTGCCAGCAGCTTGGTACCAGCGGTAGATACGCAGTATTTT,CASSLVPAVDTQYF
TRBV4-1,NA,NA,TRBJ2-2,TGCGCCAGCAGCCAAGGAGAAGAAAGGACCGGGGAGCTGTTTTTT,CASSQGEERTGELFF
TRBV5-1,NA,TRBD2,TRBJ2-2,TGCGCCAGCAGCTTTTTTTCGGGAGGCACCACCGGGGAGCTGTTTTTT,CASSFFSGGTTGELFF
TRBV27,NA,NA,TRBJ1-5,TGTGCCAGCAGTCCAAAGGAAAATCAGCCCCAGCATTTT,CASSPKENQPQHF
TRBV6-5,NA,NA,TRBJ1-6,TGTGCCAGCAGTTACTCTGGAAATTCACCCCTCCACTTT,CASSYSGNSPLHF
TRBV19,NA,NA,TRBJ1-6,TGTGCCAGTAGTATTGGTCGGGGCTCCTATAATTCACCCCTCCACTTT,CASSIGRGSYNSPLHF
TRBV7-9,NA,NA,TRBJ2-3,TGTGCCAGCAGCCAGGACAGTATTAGGGCAGATACGCAGTATTTT,CASSQDSIRADTQYF
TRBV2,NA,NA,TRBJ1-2,TGTGCCAGCAGTGTAAACCGGCAGGGAGAGGGCTACACCTTC,CASSVNRQGEGYTF
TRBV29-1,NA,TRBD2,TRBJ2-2,TGCAGCGTTGCGTCGTCTAGCGGGAGATCGACCGGGGAGCTGTTTTTT,CSVASSSGRSTGELFF
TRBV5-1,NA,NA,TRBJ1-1,TGCGCCAGCAGCTTGGAGGGTCCAACTGAAGCTTTCTTT,CASSLEGPTEAFF
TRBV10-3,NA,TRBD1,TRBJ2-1,TGTGCCATCAGGGAGGCTTGGACAGGGCTGAATGAGCAGTTCTTC,CAIREAWTGLNEQFF
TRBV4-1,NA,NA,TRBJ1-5,TGCGCCAGCAGCCAAGGGGGTGAGAATCAGCCCCAGCATTTT,CASSQGGENQPQHF
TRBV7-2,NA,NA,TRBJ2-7,TGTGCCAGCAGCTTAGATGGAGGGAAACGACACGAGCAGTACTTC,CASSLDGGKRHEQYF
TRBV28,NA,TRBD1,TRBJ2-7,TGTGCCAGCAGGACTCCAGGGGGCGCGGCCCACGAGCAGTACTTC,CASRTPGGAAHEQYF
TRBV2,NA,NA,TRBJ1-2,TGTGCCAGCAAGGACACCAGCAGGCACGTGGGTGGCTACACCTTC,CASKDTSRHVGGYTF
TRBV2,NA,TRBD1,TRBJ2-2,TGTGCCAGCTTAACCGGACAGGGGGGGACCGGGGAGCTGTTTTTT,CASLTGQGGTGELFF
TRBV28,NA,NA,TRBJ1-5,TGTGCCAGCAGTTTAGGCCTCCCGACGGATCAGCCCCAGCATTTT,CASSLGLPTDQPQHF
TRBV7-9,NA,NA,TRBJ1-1,TGTGCCAGCAGCTTTGAGCCGGGCGGTAAGGGGGCTTTCTTT,CASSFEPGGKGAFF
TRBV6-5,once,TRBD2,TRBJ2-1,TGTGCCAGCAGTTACCGGGGACTAGCCACCTACAATGAGCAGTTCTTC,CASSYRGLATYNEQFF
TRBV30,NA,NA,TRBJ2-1,TGTGCCTGGAGCCCTGGGGGGTACAATGAGCAGTTCTTC,CAWSPGGYNEQFF
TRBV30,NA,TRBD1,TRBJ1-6,TGTGCCTGGAGGGGACAGGGGGCGCAGTCACCCCTCCACTTT,CAWRGQGAQSPLHF
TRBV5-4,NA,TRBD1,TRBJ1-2,TGTGCCAGCAGCTTGCAGGGGGCGCATGGCTACACCTTC,CASSLQGAHGYTF